What follows are 6 T cell receptor beta chains derived from one specimen sequenced in a study of Ad26.COV2.S vaccination and SARS-CoV-2 variants. Treatment in this sample: 19 received Ad26.COV2.S at low or high dose, single or two shots; several received placebo; per-sample allocation not given. On day 63 after the first injection, vaccine and placebo recipients gave samples. The repertoire was sequenced with immunoSEQ multiplex PCR; TCRdb's copy has only in-frame clones and lacks some. Of around 340,000 clones listed, 80% to 90% are singletons. The sequenced sample was peripheral blood, obtained in a trial of Ad26.COV2.S vaccine versus placebo. These receptors originate from a person aged 18-65 years who received the Ad26.COV2.S COVID-19 vaccine or a placebo.

CDR3 coding DNA: TGCGCCAGCAGCCCCGCACAGGGGACGACCTATAATTCACCCCTCCACTTT. It codes for CASSPAQGTTYNSPLHF. This rearrangement joins TRBV5-1 to TRBJ1-6; 7 nucleotides match TRBD1. V shed 4 bases and J 2 bases; nucleotides not matched to a gene: 9. From germline, CDR1 is SGHRS and CDR2 YFSETQ. The CDR3 length is 17 residues.

CDR3 sequence: CASSLRPQGAYGYTF. The DNA of the CDR3 is TGTGCCAGCAGTTTAAGGCCGCAGGGGGCTTACGGCTACACCTTC. The rearrangement uses TRBV28 and TRBJ1-2; 8 bases fit TRBD1. In germline, CDR1 is MDHEN, CDR2 SYDVKM. This CDR3 has 15 amino acids. V gave up 2 bases and J gave up 8 bases; unmatched junction bases: 10.

The chain has TRBV4-1 and TRBJ2-3; tentatively, D is TRBD1 or TRBD2 (5 bases each). The CDR3 covers 16 residues. From germline, CDR1 is MGHRA and CDR2 YSYEKL. V dropped 4 bases and J dropped 2 bases, with 16 bases sitting between them. DNA of the CDR3: TGCGCCAGCAGCCCCATTTCAGGGACCCTCACAGATACGCAGTATTTT. Translated, it gives CASSPISGTLTDTQYF.

The CDR3 DNA reads as TGTGCCAGCAGATCTACGAACAATGAGCAGTTCTTC. Translating it yields CASRSTNNEQFF. The chain has TRBV25-1 and TRBJ2-1; D remains unclear. CDR1 is MGHDK, CDR2 SYGVNS, per germline. The ends were cut back, 6 bases at V and 5 bases at J, with 8 bases in the middle. This CDR3 spans 12 amino acids. Combining the CDR3 with reference TRBV25-1 and TRBJ2-1 gives the whole variable domain EADIYQTPRYLVIGTGKKITLECSQTMGHDKMYWYQQDPGMELHLIHYSYGVNSTEKGDLSSESTVSRIRTEHFPLTLESARPSHTSQYLCASRSTNNEQFFGPGTRLTVL.

This clone came up a few times. The V call is TRBV29-1, the J call TRBJ2-3; a possible D gene is TRBD2 (5 bases). Germline loops: CDR1 SQVTM, CDR2 ANQGSEA. This CDR3 spans 16 amino acids. The germline V and J ends were trimmed by 0 bases and 4 bases, with 17 bases remaining between them. CDR3 in DNA: TGCAGCGTTGAAGATGGACTGCGGGCGCGTTCAGATACGCAGTATTTT. The encoded protein is CSVEDGLRARSDTQYF.

The V and J genes are TRBV4-3 and TRBJ2-3; no clear D. This CDR3 is 13 amino acids long. The V gene's germline CDR1 is LGHNA and CDR2 YSLEER. V lost 4 bases and J lost 4, with 9 bases in between. DNA of the CDR3: TGCGCCAGCAGCCGTTCGAGCGCAGATACGCAGTATTTT. It encodes CASSRSSADTQYF.